This T cell receptor beta chain was sequenced for a study of CD8 T cells in Susac syndrome. This CDR3 comprises 15 residues. With 2 bases clipped from V and 3 bases from J, the junction kept 6 bases outside the gene matches. Germline values: CDR1 DFQATT, CDR2 SNEGSKA (reference sequence). The RNA input was 0.5 to 1 ug, and it was reverse transcribed with random hexamers. The immunoSEQ assay covered 54 Vbeta and 13 Jbeta segments for CDR3. TCRdb passed the immunoSEQ multiplex PCR reads through MiXCR, listing each CDR3 protein once. The data contain roughly 200,000 distinct CDR3 sequences, 95% of them singletons.

V usage is TRBV20-1 and J usage is TRBJ2-1; TRBD2 matches at 8 bases. This receptor was identified in a human donor with multiple sclerosis. The sample was CD4+ T cells from PBMCs. CDR3 in amino acids: CSARRAGGYYNEQFF. CDR3 in DNA: TGCAGTGCTAGAAGGGCGGGGGGATACTACAATGAGCAGTTCTTC.